The rows below give T cell receptor beta chains drawn from one sample of a study of glioma-infiltrating T cells after dendritic cell vaccination. Measured with immunoSEQ multiplex PCR; TCRdb has only the in-frame clones, and not every one. The sample has roughly 100,000 clones; around 87% are singletons. The source material was blood, sampled after dendritic cell vaccination. These TCRs come from a human donor with glioblastoma. The CDR3 runs from the conserved cysteine through the conserved F or W. Fields, in order: clone size, V gene, J gene, D gene, CDR3 DNA, CDR3 protein. The D gene is left open where the match is weak. Not every row has a clone size; where given, it reads once, few, many or a size class.

>.|TRBV5-1|TRBJ2-1|.
TGCGCCAGCAGCCCCCTTTCAGGGGATGAGCAGTTCTTC
CASSPLSGDEQFF
>.|TRBV30|TRBJ1-1|TRBD1
TGTGCCTGGAGACGGACAGGGGGTGAAGCTTTCTTT
CAWRRTGGEAFF
>.|TRBV2|TRBJ1-1|.
TGTGCCAGCAAAGGGGCCCCCTTTAACACTGAAGCTTTCTTT
CASKGAPFNTEAFF
>.|TRBV27|TRBJ1-5|.
TGTGCCAGCAGTTTGATGGCGGGGGCAAGCAATCAGCCCCAGCATTTT
CASSLMAGASNQPQHF
>once|TRBV11-2|TRBJ2-1|.
TGTGCCAGCAGCTTAAGCGACAGCTCCTACAATGAGCAGTTCTTC
CASSLSDSSYNEQFF
>.|TRBV5-5|TRBJ2-7|TRBD2
TGTGCCAGCAGCTTGGCCGGCGGGAGAGTGCAGTACTTC
CASSLAGGRVQYF
>.|TRBV6-4|TRBJ1-1|.
TGTGCCAGCAGTGACAGGCGGCAGGGGAGAATGGTTGGGGCTTTCTTT
CASSDRRQGRMVGAFF
>once|TRBV27|TRBJ2-7|TRBD2
TGTGCCAGCAGTTCAGCGGGACTAGTGGATTACGAGCAGTACTTC
CASSSAGLVDYEQYF
>.|TRBV7-3|TRBJ2-7|.
TGTGCCAGCAGCGAATTTGGGGGGTACGAGCAGTACTTC
CASSEFGGYEQYF
>.|TRBV4-2|TRBJ2-5|.
TGTGCCAGCAGCCAAAGTAGCTCCCAAGAGACCCAGTACTTC
CASSQSSSQETQYF
>.|TRBV5-1|TRBJ1-6|.
TGCGCCAGCAGCTTGCGGCTAGTAGAATCACCCCTCCACTTT
CASSLRLVESPLHF
>.|TRBV6-1|TRBJ1-1|.
TGTGCCAGCAACACAGGGAGTCTGATTGAAGCTTTCTTT
CASNTGSLIEAFF
>.|TRBV5-5|TRBJ2-7|TRBD2
TGTGCCAGCAGCCCTTGGACTAGCGGGGGACCCTCTTACGAGCAGTACTTC
CASSPWTSGGPSYEQYF
>.|TRBV5-4|TRBJ2-1|TRBD2
TGTGCCAGCAGCCAAGGGGGGACTAGCGGGGCCTCCTACAATGAGCAGTTCTTC
CASSQGGTSGASYNEQFF
>.|TRBV6-6|TRBJ2-7|.
TGTGCCAGCAGCCACAGGGATACCTACGAGCAGTACTTC
CASSHRDTYEQYF
>.|TRBV27|TRBJ2-1|TRBD2
TGTGCCAGCAGTTTATCGACTGTTAGCGGGATTGCCTACAATGAGCAGTTCTTC
CASSLSTVSGIAYNEQFF
>.|TRBV18|TRBJ1-1|TRBD1
TGTGCCAGCTCACCACCGGGACAGGGGGCAAGGAACACTGAAGCTTTCTTT
CASSPPGQGARNTEAFF
>.|TRBV6-1|TRBJ2-3|TRBD1
TGTGCCAGCAGGATGGACAGGGTACCCACAGATACGCAGTATTTT
CASRMDRVPTDTQYF
>.|TRBV13|TRBJ1-1|.
TGTGCCAGCAGCTCGGCGGCGGGGGGCCGCACTGAAGCTTTCTTT
CASSSAAGGRTEAFF
>.|TRBV6-6|TRBJ1-1|.
TGTGCCAGCAGAGGACTGGACAGAATGAACACTGAAGCTTTCTTT
CASRGLDRMNTEAFF
>.|TRBV30|TRBJ2-5|TRBD2
TGTGCCTGGAGCATGGGACTAGCGGAAGAGACCCAGTACTTC
CAWSMGLAEETQYF
>.|TRBV5-1|TRBJ2-7|.
TGCGCCAGCAGCTTGGGCGGGACGGGCCCCCACGAGCAGTACTTC
CASSLGGTGPHEQYF
>.|TRBV5-3|TRBJ1-5|.
TGTGCCAGAAGCTTGGCCAGGCGCCAGGGGAAGAGGAGCAATCAGCCCCAGCATTTT
CARSLARRQGKRSNQPQHF
>.|TRBV5-6|TRBJ2-5|.
TGTGCCAGCAGCTTGTGGTACAGCCAAGAGACCCAGTACTTC
CASSLWYSQETQYF
>.|TRBV5-4|TRBJ1-1|TRBD1
TGTGCCAGCAGCCAGACAGGGGGCGGTGGAACTGAAGCTTTCTTT
CASSQTGGGGTEAFF
>.|TRBV7-2|TRBJ2-1|TRBD2
TGTGCCAGCAGCATCCCCCTAGCGGGAGCTACGAGCTCCTACAATGAGCAGTTCTTC
CASSIPLAGATSSYNEQFF
>.|TRBV27|TRBJ2-5|TRBD2
TGTGCCAGCAGTTTTAGCGGGGTAGAGACCCAGTACTTC
CASSFSGVETQYF
>.|TRBV7-9|TRBJ2-4|TRBD2
TGTGCCAGCAGCTTAAGTACTAGCGAACACGCTCAGTACTTC
CASSLSTSEHAQYF
>.|TRBV19|TRBJ1-1|TRBD1
TGTGCCAGTAGTATTGGGCTCCGGGACAGGGGATTTACGAACACTGAAGCTTTCTTT
CASSIGLRDRGFTNTEAFF
>.|TRBV5-1|TRBJ2-7|.
TGCGCCAGCAGCGCTCCCCGAGGGGGGGGGTCCTACGAGCAGTACTTC
CASSAPRGGGSYEQYF
>.|TRBV5-6|TRBJ1-1|.
TGTGCCAGCAGCTTTAGTACAGGAGCTATGAACACTGAAGCTTTCTTT
CASSFSTGAMNTEAFF
>.|TRBV4-1|TRBJ1-2|.
TGCGCCAGCAGCTTTCGAGGGTCCCTCGGAGGCTACACCTTC
CASSFRGSLGGYTF
>.|TRBV15|TRBJ2-2|TRBD2
TGTGCCACCAGCAGCGGAGCGGGAGGAAACACCGGGGAGCTGTTTTTT
CATSSGAGGNTGELFF
>.|TRBV5-1|TRBJ1-1|TRBD1
TGCGCCAGCAGCTTCAGTCAGGGGGGCCCGTACACTGAAGCTTTCTTT
CASSFSQGGPYTEAFF
>.|TRBV18|TRBJ1-4|.
TGTGCCAGCTCACCGTCCACAGCTAATGAAAAACTGTTTTTT
CASSPSTANEKLFF
>.|TRBV6-5|TRBJ1-1|.
TGTGCCAGCAGTTATCAGGGGTTGAACACTGAAGCTTTCTTT
CASSYQGLNTEAFF
>.|TRBV4-1|TRBJ1-4|TRBD1
TGCGCCAGCAGCCTTGGACAGGGCTCCGAAAAACTGTTTTTT
CASSLGQGSEKLFF
>.|TRBV15|TRBJ2-3|.
TGTGCCACCAGCCCTCAGGGCGGGGGCACAGATACGCAGTATTTT
CATSPQGGGTDTQYF
>.|TRBV7-3|TRBJ2-3|TRBD1
TGTGCCAGCAGCGGGACAGGGGGGTCAGATACGCAGTATTTT
CASSGTGGSDTQYF
>.|TRBV4-2|TRBJ1-4|TRBD1
TGTGCCAGCAGCCAAAAGGACAGGGGGCTTACAGGTGAAAAACTGTTTTTT
CASSQKDRGLTGEKLFF
>.|TRBV10-2|TRBJ2-1|.
TGCGCCAGCAGTGAAACAACCTACAATGAGCAGTTCTTC
CASSETTYNEQFF
>.|TRBV19|TRBJ1-1|TRBD1
TGTGCCAGTAGTGACAGGGGGAACACTGAAGCTTTCTTT
CASSDRGNTEAFF
>.|TRBV30|TRBJ2-1|TRBD1
TGTGCCTGGAGCTCCACCGGGACAGGGGTGAATGAGCAGTTCTTC
CAWSSTGTGVNEQFF
>.|TRBV19|TRBJ1-5|.
TGTGCCAGTAGTCCCCGGGAAAATCAGCCCCAGCATTTT
CASSPRENQPQHF
>.|TRBV29-1|TRBJ2-2|.
TGCAGTGGGATCAACCTGAGGGCCGGGGAGCTGTTTTTT
CSGINLRAGELFF
>.|TRBV10-2|TRBJ1-2|TRBD1
TGCGCCAGCAGTGAGGACAGGGATAACTATGGCTACACCTTC
CASSEDRDNYGYTF
>.|TRBV5-1|TRBJ2-1|TRBD2
TGCGCCAGCAGCTGGGGCGGGAGTTCCTACAATGAGCAGTTCTTC
CASSWGGSSYNEQFF
>few|TRBV14|TRBJ2-7|TRBD1
TGTGCCAGCAGCCGGACAGGGGTCTCCGAGCAGTACTTC
CASSRTGVSEQYF
>.|TRBV11-2|TRBJ2-3|TRBD2
TGTGCCAGCAGCTTAGATCGATCTAGCGGGAGCACAGATACGCAGTATTTT
CASSLDRSSGSTDTQYF
>.|TRBV7-8|TRBJ2-1|TRBD2
TGTGCCAGCAGCCTTCCGATCACCGGGACTAGCGGGGGGGCTCAAAATGAGCAGTTCTTC
CASSLPITGTSGGAQNEQFF
>.|TRBV14|TRBJ1-1|.
TGTGCCAGCAAACCCTTTGGGGAGGGGGCTGAAGCTTTCTTT
CASKPFGEGAEAFF
>.|TRBV27|TRBJ2-2|.
TGTGCCAGCAGTTTGGCAGGGTCAACCACCGGGGAGCTGTTTTTT
CASSLAGSTTGELFF
>.|TRBV2|TRBJ1-2|TRBD1
TGTGCCAGCAGTTTGATATCGACAGGGGCGGATGGCTACACCTTC
CASSLISTGADGYTF
>.|TRBV9|TRBJ2-1|TRBD2
TGTGCCAGCAGCGGCCCTAGCGGGAGAGATCTCGGTGAGCAGTTCTTC
CASSGPSGRDLGEQFF